This TCR beta chain was sequenced in a study of neurological immune-mediated disorders. Findings of the study overall: The expanded clones of different subjects shared no CDR3 amino acid sequences (suggesting private repertoires in all groups). Grouping of repertoires by phylogeny put those of 18 of 34 multiple sclerosis patients into a single related-CDR3 cluster, a possible signature.

This CDR3 spans 13 amino acids. Germline V lookup: CDR1 MNHEY, CDR2 SMNVEV (reference sequence). The V gene end was trimmed by 6 bases and the J gene end by 6 bases; junction bases not matched to a gene: 5. This clonotype was found many times. Its antigen is not known. The authors made cDNA by 5'RACE with 10-nucleotide random UMIs. TCRdb reprocessed the 5' RACE reads with MiXCR, giving one entry per CDR3 protein. The sample carries approximately 68,000 distinct CDR3 sequences, approximately 5% recorded once. Stored at -80 C, 2 million PBMCs were the source of the unsorted libraries. Sequenced sample: PBMCs. This clonotype was obtained from a woman between 65 and 79 years old with multiple sclerosis. This chain uses TRBV27 with TRBJ2-7, with 10 bases matching TRBD1. The CDR3 loop is CASRDRDRGEQYF. CDR3 in DNA: TGTGCCAGCAGAGACCGGGACAGGGGCGAGCAGTACTTC.